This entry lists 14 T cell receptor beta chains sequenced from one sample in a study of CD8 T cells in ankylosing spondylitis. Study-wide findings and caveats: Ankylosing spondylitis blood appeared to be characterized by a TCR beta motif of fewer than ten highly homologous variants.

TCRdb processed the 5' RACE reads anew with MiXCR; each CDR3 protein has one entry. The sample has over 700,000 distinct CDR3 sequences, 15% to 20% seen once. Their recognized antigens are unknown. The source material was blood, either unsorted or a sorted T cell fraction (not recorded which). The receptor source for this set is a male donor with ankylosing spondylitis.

The CDR3 bases are TGTGCCAGCAGTTACGTTGCGAGTCACAGGGAGGGCACCGGGGAGCTGTTTTTT. It codes for CASSYVASHREGTGELFF. This chain links TRBV6-5 with TRBJ2-2; TRBD2 might be the D (7 bases). The CDR3 length is 18 residues. Deletions cut 2 bases from V and 4 bases from J, with 20 bases between. Looked up from germline, CDR1 is MNHEY and CDR2 is SVGAGI.

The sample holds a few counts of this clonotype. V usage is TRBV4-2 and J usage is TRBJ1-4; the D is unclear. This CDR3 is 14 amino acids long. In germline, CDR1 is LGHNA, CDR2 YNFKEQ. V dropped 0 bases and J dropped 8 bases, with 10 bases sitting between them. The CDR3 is CASSQDRLGEKLFF. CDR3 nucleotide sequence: TGTGCCAGCAGCCAAGATCGGCTCGGGGAAAAACTGTTTTTT.

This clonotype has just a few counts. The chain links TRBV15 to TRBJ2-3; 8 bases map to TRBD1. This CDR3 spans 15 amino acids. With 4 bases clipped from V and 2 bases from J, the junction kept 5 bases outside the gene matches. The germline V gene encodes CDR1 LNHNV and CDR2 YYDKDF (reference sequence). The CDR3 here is CATSTGQGSTDTQYF. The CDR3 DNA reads TGTGCCACCAGCACCGGACAGGGTTCCACAGATACGCAGTATTTT.

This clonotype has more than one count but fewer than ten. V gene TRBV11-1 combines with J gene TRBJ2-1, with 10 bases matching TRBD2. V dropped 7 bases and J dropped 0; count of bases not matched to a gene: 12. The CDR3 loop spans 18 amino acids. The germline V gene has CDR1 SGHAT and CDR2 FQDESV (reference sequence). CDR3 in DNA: TGTGCCAGCATCCCGGGGTCAGCGGGAGGGAGCTCCTACAATGAGCAGTTCTTC. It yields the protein CASIPGSAGGSSYNEQFF.

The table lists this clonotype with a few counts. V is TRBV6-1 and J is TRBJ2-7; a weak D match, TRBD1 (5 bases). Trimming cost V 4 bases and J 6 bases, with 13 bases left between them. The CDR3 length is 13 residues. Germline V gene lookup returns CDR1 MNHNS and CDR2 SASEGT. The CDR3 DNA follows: TGTGCCAGCAGTGTCAAAACCAGGGTCGAGCAGTACTTC. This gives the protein CASSVKTRVEQYF.

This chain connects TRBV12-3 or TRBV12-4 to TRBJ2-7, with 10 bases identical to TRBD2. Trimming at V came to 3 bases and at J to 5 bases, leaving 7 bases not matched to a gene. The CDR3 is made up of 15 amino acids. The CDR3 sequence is CASSFSLAGVDEQYF. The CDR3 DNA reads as TGTGCCAGCAGTTTTAGCCTAGCGGGAGTGGACGAGCAGTACTTC.

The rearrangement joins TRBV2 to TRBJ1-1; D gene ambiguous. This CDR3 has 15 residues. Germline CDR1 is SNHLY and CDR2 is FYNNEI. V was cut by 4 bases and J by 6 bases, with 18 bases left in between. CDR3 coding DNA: TGTGCCAGCAGTGCCTTCCTAACCCCGGCGCCTGAAGCTTTCTTT. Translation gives CASSAFLTPAPEAFF.

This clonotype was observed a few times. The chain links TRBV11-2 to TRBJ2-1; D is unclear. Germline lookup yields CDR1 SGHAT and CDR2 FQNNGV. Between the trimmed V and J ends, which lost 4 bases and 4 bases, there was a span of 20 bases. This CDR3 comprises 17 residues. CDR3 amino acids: CASSSYPELVWYNEQFF. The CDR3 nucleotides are TGTGCCAGCAGCTCCTACCCTGAGCTAGTTTGGTACAATGAGCAGTTCTTC.

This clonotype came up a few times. In nucleotides, the CDR3 is TGTGCCAGCAGTTCAGCCGAAGGCAAACTAGCGGGCGCCTACGAGCAGTACTTC. Its translation is CASSSAEGKLAGAYEQYF. The chain uses TRBV12-3 or TRBV12-4 and TRBJ2-7; TRBD2 matches at 9 bases. This CDR3 has 18 residues. V was pared by 4 bases and J by 2 bases, with 15 bases of the junction left unmatched.

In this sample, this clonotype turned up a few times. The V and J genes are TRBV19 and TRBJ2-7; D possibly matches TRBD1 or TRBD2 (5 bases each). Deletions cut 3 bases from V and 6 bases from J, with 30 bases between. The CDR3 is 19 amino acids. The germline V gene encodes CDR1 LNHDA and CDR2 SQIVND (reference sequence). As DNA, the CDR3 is TGTGCCAGTAGTATCTGGCCTGTGGGGTCCAGTCGAGGGGTCGGCGAGCAGTACTTC. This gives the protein CASSIWPVGSSRGVGEQYF.

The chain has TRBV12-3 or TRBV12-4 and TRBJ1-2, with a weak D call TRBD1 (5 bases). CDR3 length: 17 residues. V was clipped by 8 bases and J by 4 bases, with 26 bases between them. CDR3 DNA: TGTGCCAGCCAACCTAACTACGGGGGAGGGGATGGCTATGGCTACACCTTC. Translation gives CASQPNYGGGDGYGYTF.

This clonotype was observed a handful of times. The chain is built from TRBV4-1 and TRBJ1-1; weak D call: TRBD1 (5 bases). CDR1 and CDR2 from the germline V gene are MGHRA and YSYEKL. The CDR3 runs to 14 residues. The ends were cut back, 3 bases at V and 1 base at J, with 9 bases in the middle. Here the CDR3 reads CASSHPDKNTEAFF. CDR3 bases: TGCGCCAGCAGCCACCCGGACAAGAACACTGAAGCTTTCTTT.

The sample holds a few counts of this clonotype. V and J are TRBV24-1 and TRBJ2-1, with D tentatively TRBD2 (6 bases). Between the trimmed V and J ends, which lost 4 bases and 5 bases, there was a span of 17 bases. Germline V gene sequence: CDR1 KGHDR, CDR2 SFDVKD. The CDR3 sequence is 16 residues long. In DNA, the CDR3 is TGTGCCACCAGTGACCCGGGACTGGCCCAGAACAATGAGCAGTTCTTC. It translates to CATSDPGLAQNNEQFF.

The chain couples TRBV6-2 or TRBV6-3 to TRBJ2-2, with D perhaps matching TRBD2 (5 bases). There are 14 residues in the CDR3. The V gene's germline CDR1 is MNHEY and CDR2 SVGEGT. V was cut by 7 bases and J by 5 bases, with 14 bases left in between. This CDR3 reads CASNFRGETGELFF. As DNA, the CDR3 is TGTGCCAGCAATTTCCGGGGTGAAACCGGGGAGCTGTTTTTT.